This T cell receptor (beta chain) was captured in a study of early T cells in non-severe SARS-CoV-2 infection. Across the whole study: Alpha and beta chains were unpaired, from unsorted whole-blood bulk RNA.

In the library, individual cDNA molecules carried attached unique molecular identifiers. TCRdb used MiXCR to reprocess the 5' RACE reads, holding one entry per CDR3 protein. The sample includes roughly 46,000 distinct CDR3 sequences, 7.1% seen only once; the top ten take roughly 4.8%. This clonotype was observed at least ten times. The V and J ends lost 1 base and 9 bases respectively, with 10 bases between them. This CDR3 comprises 13 residues. Germline CDR1 reads SGHTA; CDR2 reads FQGTGA. The sequencing sample was made of whole blood. This chain links TRBV7-3 with TRBJ2-1; D is uncertain. The TCR was taken from an adult who was a healthcare worker with PCR-confirmed SARS-CoV-2 infection or an uninfected control (not recorded which). Here the CDR3 DNA reads TGTGCCAGCAGCTTAATGCTCCGATCTGAGCAGTTCTTC. Its translation: CASSLMLRSEQFF.